The 30 T cell receptor beta chains presented below share a single source sample, sequenced in a study of blood T cell repertoires in COVID-19 (TCRdb year 2020). Library preparation employed the immunoSEQ multiplex PCR assay. TCRdb obtained this table from immuneACCESS and retained in-frame rearrangements with V and J assigned. These tables miss some clones; where compared with another copy, unresolved V genes account for less than half of the shortfall, and the remainder is unexplained. The sample table contains fewer than 200,000 clones; only one count was recorded for 70% to 80% of them. The ten largest clonotypes hold around 20% of the sample. Sequencing was performed on PBMCs or T cells enriched from blood (not recorded which). The source is a woman between 65 and 79 years old in a cohort exposed to, infected with or recovered from COVID-19 (not recorded which).

The rearrangement uses TRBV18 and TRBJ1-1; 7 nucleotides align to TRBD1. CDR1 is KGHSH and CDR2 is LQKENI in the germline V gene. This CDR3 contains 13 residues. V dropped 5 bases and J dropped 1; count of bases not matched to a gene: 1. CDR3 DNA sequence: TGTGCCAGCTCAAGGGACAGGAACACTGAAGCTTTCTTT. Translation gives CASSRDRNTEAFF.

This chain connects TRBV28 to TRBJ2-7; D is ambiguous. The V and J ends lost 3 bases and 6 bases respectively, with 9 bases between them. Germline loops: CDR1 MDHEN, CDR2 SYDVKM. CDR3 length equals 12 residues. The CDR3 nucleotides are TGTGCCAGCAGTTTTCAGTCCCGCGAGCAGTACTTC. Translated, it gives CASSFQSREQYF. Complete variable domain (other parts from reference TRBV28 and TRBJ2-7): DVKVTQSSRYLVKRTGEKVFLECVQDMDHENMFWYRQDPGLGLRLIYFSYDVKMKEKGDIPEGYSVSREKKERFSLILESASTNQTSMYLCASSFQSREQYFGPGTRLTVT.

The J gene is TRBJ2-3, the V gene TRBV18; D is uncertain. CDR1 is KGHSH, CDR2 LQKENI, per germline. V lost 4 bases to trimming and J lost 1 base, with 6 bases between them. CDR3 length: 13 residues. CDR3 residues: CASSHRGTDTQYF. CDR3 nucleotide sequence: TGTGCCAGCTCACACCGGGGCACAGATACGCAGTATTTT.

The chain couples TRBV10-3 to TRBJ2-1; 11 bases fit TRBD2. With 6 bases clipped from V and 8 bases from J, the junction kept 9 bases outside the gene matches. This CDR3 comprises 15 residues. The germline V gene has CDR1 ENHRY and CDR2 SYGVKD. The CDR3 region is CAIRETSGISYEQFF. CDR3 sequence (DNA): TGTGCCATCAGGGAGACTAGCGGGATTAGCTATGAGCAGTTCTTC.

The chain combines TRBV27 with TRBJ2-7; 9 bases fit TRBD1. Trimming took 5 bases from V and 2 from J; bases not matched to a gene: 4. From germline, CDR1 is MNHEY and CDR2 SMNVEV (reference sequence). This CDR3 is 14 amino acids long. The CDR3 sequence is CASSIYRGPYEQYF. The CDR3 DNA follows: TGTGCCAGCAGTATTTACAGGGGGCCCTACGAGCAGTACTTC.

The V call is TRBV2, the J call TRBJ2-4; 7 bases line up with TRBD1. The CDR3 contains 13 residues. CDR1 and CDR2 from the germline V gene are SNHLY and FYNNEI. V shed 7 bases, J shed 5 bases, and the junction held 5 bases outside the gene matches. CDR3: CASTKGAQNIQYF. CDR3 DNA: TGTGCCAGCACAAAGGGGGCCCAAAACATTCAGTACTTC.

The chain recombines TRBV5-1 with TRBJ1-4, with 8 bases identical to TRBD1. Trimming at V came to 3 bases and at J to 8 bases, leaving 9 bases not matched to a gene. The germline CDR1 and CDR2 sequences are SGHRS and YFSETQ. The CDR3 runs to 15 residues. CDR3 sequence reads: CASSYSRGQQEKLFF. The CDR3 DNA reads TGCGCCAGCAGCTACAGCAGGGGGCAGCAGGAAAAACTGTTTTTT.

This clone has just a few counts. The gene calls are TRBV5-1 and TRBJ2-2; 14 nucleotides match TRBD2. The germline CDR1 and CDR2 sequences are SGHRS and YFSETQ. The CDR3 contains 17 residues. With 7 bases clipped from V and 3 bases from J, the junction kept 8 bases outside the gene matches. The CDR3 protein is CASGGTSGSWDTGELFF. DNA of the CDR3: TGCGCCAGCGGTGGGACTAGCGGGAGCTGGGACACCGGGGAGCTGTTTTTT.

The chain links TRBV7-2 to TRBJ1-1; the D gene is possibly TRBD1 (5 bases). With 2 bases removed from V and 4 bases from J, the gap between germline ends came to 14 bases. Germline CDR1 and CDR2: SGHTA and FQGNSA. This CDR3 is 15 amino acids long. CDR3 sequence: CASSLQVRVGTEAFF. CDR3 bases: TGTGCCAGCAGCTTACAGGTCAGGGTGGGCACTGAAGCTTTCTTT.

The CDR3 is CASSPGANVLTF. As DNA, the CDR3 is TGTGCCAGTAGCCCGGGGGCCAACGTCCTGACTTTC. The chain uses TRBV19 and TRBJ2-6; D is undetermined. Germline CDR1 and CDR2: LNHDA and SQIVND (reference sequence). The CDR3 contains 12 residues. V shed 6 bases and J shed 4 bases, with 4 bases lying between them.

In this sample, this clone turned up once. This chain joins TRBV11-3 and TRBJ1-3; 8 bases line up with TRBD1. J lost 2 bases, V lost 2 bases, and 11 bases had no gene match. Germline CDR1 is SGHNT and CDR2 is YENEEA. The CDR3 runs 18 residues. This chain's CDR3 is CASSLPFGQGSAGNTIYF. The CDR3 nucleotides are TGTGCCAGCAGCTTACCCTTCGGACAGGGATCGGCTGGAAACACCATATATTTT.

This chain links TRBV11-2 with TRBJ1-1; D gene unclear. The germline CDR1 and CDR2 sequences are SGHAT and FQNNGV. Between the trimmed V and J ends, which lost 8 bases and 4 bases, there was a span of 11 bases. The length of the CDR3 is 12 residues. The CDR3 bases are TGTGCCAGCTCCTCCCGGGGCACTGAAGCTTTCTTT. It yields the protein CASSSRGTEAFF.

The sample holds a few counts of this clone. The chain is built from TRBV6-2 or TRBV6-3 and TRBJ1-5, with 7 bases lining up with TRBD1. CDR3 length: 13 residues. CDR1 and CDR2 (germline): MNHEY, SVGEGT. Trimming took 4 bases from V and 7 from J; bases not matched to a gene: 4. The chain's CDR3 is CASSFTGVQPQHF. In nucleotides, the CDR3 is TGTGCCAGCAGTTTTACAGGGGTCCAGCCCCAGCATTTT.

The J gene is TRBJ2-3, the V gene TRBV10-3; 13 nucleotides agree with TRBD2. This CDR3 is 15 amino acids long. Germline loops: CDR1 ENHRY, CDR2 SYGVKD. The trim removed 6 bases at V and 6 bases at J, leaving 6 bases unmatched. The CDR3 region is CAISMGLAGTDTQYF. CDR3 bases: TGTGCCATCAGCATGGGACTAGCGGGAACGGATACGCAGTATTTT.

This clone was observed many times. The chain combines TRBV5-6 with TRBJ1-4; 10 positions match TRBD1. CDR1 and CDR2 from the germline V gene are SGHDT and YYEEEE. There are 15 residues in the CDR3. Trimming removed 2 bases from V and 7 bases from J; junction bases left unmatched: 5. CDR3 sequence (DNA): TGTGCCAGCAGCTTCCGGGACAGGGGAGGTGAAAAACTGTTTTTT. It is translated as CASSFRDRGGEKLFF.

The J gene is TRBJ2-1, the V gene TRBV18, with 9 bases that match TRBD1. Germline V CDR1 and CDR2: KGHSH, LQKENI. This CDR3 is 15 amino acids long. V lost 3 bases, J lost 5 bases, and 5 bases stayed unmatched. The CDR3 is CASSPLRTGDNEQFF. The CDR3 nucleotides read TGTGCCAGCTCACCGCTTAGGACAGGGGACAATGAGCAGTTCTTC.

The chain recombines TRBV7-8 with TRBJ1-2; D gene unclear. Germline-derived CDR1 and CDR2 are SGHVS and FQNEAQ. Trimming shortened V by 4 bases and J by 4 bases, and 19 bases separated the two germline ends. The CDR3 totals 16 residues. The CDR3 nucleotides are TGTGCCAGCAGCTCACGGCCACAGACGACCCCCTATGGCTACACCTTC. Translation: CASSSRPQTTPYGYTF.

The chain is built from TRBV5-8 and TRBJ2-2; D is unresolved. Trimming took 6 bases from V and 3 from J, leaving 9 bases between them. This CDR3 comprises 13 residues. Per germline, CDR1 SGHTS and CDR2 YDEGEE. The CDR3 loop is CASNIQYTGELFF. The CDR3 DNA sequence: TGTGCCAGCAATATTCAGTACACCGGGGAGCTGTTTTTT.

This chain joins TRBV19 and TRBJ2-2; 9 bases are a match to TRBD1. This CDR3 region has 14 residues. In germline, CDR1 is LNHDA, CDR2 SQIVND (reference sequence). With V trimmed by 6 bases and J by 4 bases, 3 bases remained unmatched. DNA of the CDR3: TGTGCCAGTAGACAGGGGGCGAGCACCGGGGAGCTGTTTTTT. Translation: CASRQGASTGELFF.

The chain is built from TRBV19 and TRBJ2-7; tentatively, D is TRBD1 (6 bases). V was clipped by 5 bases and J by 0 bases, with 14 bases between them. The CDR3 sequence is 15 residues long. Germline V gene lookup returns CDR1 LNHDA and CDR2 SQIVND (reference sequence). CDR3 nucleotide sequence: TGTGCCAGTAGTCGAACAGGGTCACGCTCCTACGAGCAGTACTTC. This translates into CASSRTGSRSYEQYF.

This clone was seen a single time. The CDR3 spells CASSEHRENSPLHF. CDR3 bases: TGTGCCAGCAGTGAGCACAGGGAAAATTCACCCCTCCACTTT. The rearrangement uses TRBV6-1 and TRBJ1-6; the D gene is possibly TRBD1 (6 bases). This CDR3 has 14 residues. The germline V gene has CDR1 MNHNS and CDR2 SASEGT. The germline V and J ends were trimmed by 3 bases and 7 bases, with 10 bases remaining between them.

V usage is TRBV6-5 and J usage is TRBJ2-7; TRBD1 matches 8 bases. This CDR3 region has 14 residues. V lost 6 bases to trimming and J lost 4 bases; unmatched junction nucleotides: 8. Germline CDR1 is MNHEY and CDR2 is SVGAGI. The CDR3 coding sequence is TGTGCCAGCAGATACGGACAGGGATGGTACGAGCAGTACTTC. Encoded protein: CASRYGQGWYEQYF.

CDR3 nucleotide sequence: TGTGCCTGGAGTCCCTGGGAGGGCCGTCACGAGCAGTACTTC. Translation gives CAWSPWEGRHEQYF. This chain links TRBV30 with TRBJ2-7; 7 bases map to TRBD2. The CDR3 runs to 14 residues. Germline V CDR1 and CDR2: GTSNPN, SVGIG (reference sequence). With 2 bases clipped from V and 5 bases from J, the junction kept 9 bases outside the gene matches. The whole variable domain, remainder taken from reference TRBV30 and TRBJ2-7, is SQTIHQWPATLVQPVGSPLSLECTVEGTSNPNLYWYRQAAGRGLQLLFYSVGIGQISSEVPQNLSASRPQDRQFILSSKKLLLSDSGFYLCAWSPWEGRHEQYFGPGTRLTVT.

This clone has only a few counts. The rearrangement links TRBV6-5 to TRBJ2-1; 11 bases fit TRBD2. The V gene end was trimmed by 6 bases and the J gene end by 6 bases; junction bases not matched to a gene: 7. The CDR3 is made up of 15 amino acids. CDR1 is MNHEY, CDR2 SVGAGI, per germline. CDR3 sequence (DNA): TGTGCCAGCAGACTCGGGACTAGCGGAATCAATGAGCAGTTCTTC. As protein: CASRLGTSGINEQFF.

The rearrangement links TRBV11-2 to TRBJ2-7, with D possibly matching TRBD2 (6 bases). The CDR3 has 14 residues. The V and J ends lost 1 base and 7 bases respectively, with 14 bases between them. Germline CDR1 SGHAT, CDR2 FQNNGV. The CDR3 reads CASSLAGGGREQYF. In DNA, the CDR3 is TGTGCCAGCAGCTTAGCGGGTGGAGGGCGGGAGCAGTACTTC.

The V gene is TRBV7-2, the J gene TRBJ2-7; a weak D match, TRBD1 (6 bases). The V end lost 3 bases, the J end lost 3 bases, and 12 bases lay between the germline ends. This CDR3 spans 14 amino acids. Germline loops: CDR1 SGHTA, CDR2 FQGNSA. The CDR3 spells CASSLQGQYYEQYF. Here the CDR3 DNA reads TGTGCCAGCAGCTTGCAGGGGCAATACTACGAGCAGTACTTC.

The chain links TRBV6-2 or TRBV6-3 to TRBJ2-6, with TRBD1 matching over 9 bases. CDR1 and CDR2 from the germline V gene are MNHEY and SVGEGT. CDR3 length: 19 residues. V lost 5 bases and J lost 0; bases outside the gene matches: 11. CDR3 in DNA: TGTGCCAGCAGTGACCCACGGACAGGGGTTAGCTCTGGGGCCAACGTCCTGACTTTC. Amino acid sequence: CASSDPRTGVSSGANVLTF.

This clone was picked up a small number of times. The chain carries TRBV12-3 or TRBV12-4 and TRBJ2-3; 7 bases match TRBD1. The CDR3 is 13 residues long. J lost 3 bases, V lost 4 bases, and 1 base had no gene match. In DNA, the CDR3 is TGTGCCAGCAGTTCGACAGGGACAGATACGCAGTATTTT. It codes for CASSSTGTDTQYF.

The chain carries TRBV7-9 and TRBJ2-1, with 16 bases aligning to TRBD2. CDR3 length equals 18 residues. CDR1 and CDR2 (germline): SEHNR, FQNEAQ (reference sequence). Trimming at V came to 5 bases and at J to 4 bases, leaving 8 bases not matched to a gene. CDR3 in amino acids: CASSALPGLAGGYNEQFF. CDR3 DNA sequence: TGTGCCAGCAGCGCCCTACCGGGACTAGCGGGAGGGTACAATGAGCAGTTCTTC.

The chain has TRBV5-1 and TRBJ1-1, with 9 bases matching TRBD1. The CDR3 runs to 16 residues. Germline V gives CDR1 SGHRS, CDR2 YFSETQ. V lost 5 bases to trimming and J lost 7 bases; unmatched junction nucleotides: 15. The CDR3 DNA reads as TGCGCCAGCAGGAGCCCGCTGGGACAGGGAGAAGTTGAAGCTTTCTTT. This sequence encodes CASRSPLGQGEVEAFF.